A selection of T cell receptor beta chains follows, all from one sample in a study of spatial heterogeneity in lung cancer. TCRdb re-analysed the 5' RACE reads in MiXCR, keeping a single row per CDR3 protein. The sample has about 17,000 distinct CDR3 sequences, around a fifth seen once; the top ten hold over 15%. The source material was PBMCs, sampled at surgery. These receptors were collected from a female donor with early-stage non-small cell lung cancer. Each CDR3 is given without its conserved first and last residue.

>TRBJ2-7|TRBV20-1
SASSGESSYEQY
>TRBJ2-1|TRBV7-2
ASSPSRDNEQF
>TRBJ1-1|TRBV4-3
ASSQDRTDTEAF
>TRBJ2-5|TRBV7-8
ASSSHRGGQETQY
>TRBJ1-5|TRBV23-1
ASTSDEAGSNQPQH
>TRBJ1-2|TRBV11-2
ASSPGGTGGYGYT
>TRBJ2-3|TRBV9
ASSDRIRGNTDTQY
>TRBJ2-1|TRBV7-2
ASSPGLANYEQF
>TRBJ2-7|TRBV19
ASSIGTASYEQY
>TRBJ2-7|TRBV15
ATSRRTGSHEQY
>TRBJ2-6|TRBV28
ASSLGQGLAGANVLT
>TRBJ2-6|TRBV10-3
AIRGLAQGASSVYSGANVLT
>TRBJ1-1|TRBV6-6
ASRREGGGAEAF
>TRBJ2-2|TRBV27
ASSLRLAGGRSTGELF
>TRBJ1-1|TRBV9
ASSLQDRYTEAF
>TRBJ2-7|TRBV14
ASSADSYEQY
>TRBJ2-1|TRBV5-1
ASRGTSGRAGQNEQF
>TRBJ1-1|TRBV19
ASRSSERRANTEAF
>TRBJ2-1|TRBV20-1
SAEIRVVYNEQF
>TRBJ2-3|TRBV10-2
ASSEIGYRTDTQY
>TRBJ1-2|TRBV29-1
SASKGDYGYT
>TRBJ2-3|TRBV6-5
ASKSYSTDTQY
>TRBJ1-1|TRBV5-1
ASSLSGVTEAF
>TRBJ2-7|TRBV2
ASSASYEQY
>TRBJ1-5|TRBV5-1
ASSLSGGADQPQH
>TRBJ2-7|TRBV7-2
ASSPIRQGRYEQY
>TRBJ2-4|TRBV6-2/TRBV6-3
ASSYWGQLAKNIQY